A selection of T cell receptor beta chains follows, all from one sample in a study of blood T cell repertoires in COVID-19. Profiling relied on immunoSEQ multiplex PCR, and the TCRdb table lists in-frame clones only, not all of them. Among over 100,000 clones listed, about 89% were seen once. Sample: peripheral blood. The receptors stem from a human donor with acute or convalescent COVID-19. The donor label of this sample is uncertain. Both conserved end residues are part of each CDR3. A D gene is named only where the DNA matches it firmly. Rows may omit the clone size; those that give it use once, few, many or a size class.

TRBV7-2	TRBD1	TRBJ1-5	once	CASSRQGYSNQPQHF	TGTGCCAGCAGCAGACAGGGGTATAGCAATCAGCCCCAGCATTTT
TRBV4-1	.	TRBJ2-3	.	CASSQGHSRDTQYF	TGCGCCAGCAGCCAAGGGCACTCCAGGGATACGCAGTATTTT
TRBV6-2/TRBV6-3	.	TRBJ2-3	.	CASSPLANTQYF	TGTGCCAGCAGTCCACTAGCAAATACGCAGTATTTT
TRBV28	.	TRBJ1-2	.	CASSLPGHPNYGYTF	TGTGCCAGCAGTTTACCGGGACACCCCAACTATGGCTACACCTTC
TRBV29-1	TRBD1	TRBJ2-7	.	CSVGTGGIHEQYF	TGCAGCGTTGGGACAGGGGGCATCCACGAGCAGTACTTC
TRBV7-9	.	TRBJ1-1	.	CASTPTGGTEAFF	TGTGCCAGCACCCCAACCGGGGGGACTGAAGCTTTCTTT
TRBV5-4	TRBD1	TRBJ2-5	.	CASSFGQGARETQYF	TGTGCCAGCAGCTTCGGACAGGGGGCGAGAGAGACCCAGTACTTC
TRBV4-3	TRBD2	TRBJ2-5	.	CASSQDRFGAGDQETQYF	TGCGCCAGCAGCCAAGATCGTTTTGGAGCGGGAGACCAAGAGACCCAGTACTTC
TRBV4-2	TRBD2	TRBJ2-1	.	CASSPRLAGQSNEQFF	TGTGCCAGCAGCCCCAGACTAGCGGGACAATCGAATGAGCAGTTCTTC
TRBV4-3	TRBD2	TRBJ2-5	.	CASSQFSLAGGLGETQYF	TGCGCCAGCAGCCAGTTTTCCCTAGCGGGGGGACTGGGAGAGACCCAGTACTTC
TRBV18	TRBD2	TRBJ2-5	.	CASSLFSGGYQETQYF	TGTGCCAGCTCACTATTTAGCGGGGGCTACCAAGAGACCCAGTACTTC
TRBV19	.	TRBJ2-1	.	CASSTPTFGRVVINEQFF	TGTGCCAGTAGTACTCCGACATTTGGCAGGGTTGTTATCAATGAGCAGTTCTTC
TRBV6-5	.	TRBJ1-1	.	CASSTGFRAFF	TGTGCCAGCAGTACAGGGTTTAGAGCTTTCTTT
TRBV7-8	TRBD2	TRBJ2-5	.	CASSIRLAGGGTQYF	TGTGCCAGCAGCATCAGACTAGCGGGGGGCGGGACCCAGTACTTC
TRBV6-2/TRBV6-3	.	TRBJ2-5	.	CASSYSGKLADQETQYF	TGTGCCAGCAGTTACTCAGGGAAACTAGCAGACCAAGAGACCCAGTACTTC
TRBV5-1	.	TRBJ1-5	.	CASSTSGGSGQPQHF	TGCGCCAGCAGCACCTCGGGTGGCTCGGGTCAGCCCCAGCATTTT
TRBV30	.	TRBJ1-1	once	CAWTLGADTEAFF	TGTGCCTGGACCCTGGGGGCGGACACTGAAGCTTTCTTT
TRBV4-2	TRBD2	TRBJ2-1	.	CASSQEPQLAVEQFF	TGTGCCAGCAGCCAAGAACCCCAACTAGCGGTTGAGCAGTTCTTC
TRBV5-1	TRBD2	TRBJ2-1	.	CASSLTSGSVSYNEQFF	TGCGCCAGCAGCTTAACTAGCGGGAGCGTCTCCTACAATGAGCAGTTCTTC
TRBV7-8	.	TRBJ1-2	.	CASSSGQTYGYTF	TGTGCCAGCAGCTCTGGACAGACCTATGGCTACACCTTC